This T cell receptor (beta chain) was sequenced in a study of breast tumors, draining lymph nodes, adjacent tissues. The study's findings and limits: Tumor TCR diversity was below lymph nodes but above nontumor tissue. Compared with basal-like, luminal-like tumors shared significantly more repertoire with nontumor tissue. Findings are consistent with lymph node origin and intratumoral expansion of most tumor T cells. The lymph node origin of tumor T cells was framed as consistent with a hypothesis, not demonstrated.

TCRdb itself ran the multiplex PCR reads through MiXCR, one entry per CDR3 protein. The sample carries tens of thousands of distinct CDR3 sequences, 36% recorded once. V lost 2 bases and J lost 5, with 15 bases in between. This CDR3 is built from 15 residues. Looked up from germline, CDR1 is LNHDA and CDR2 is SQIVND (reference sequence). This clonotype was recorded at least ten times. Its matching antigen is unknown. The sequence came from a female donor with breast cancer. Some clones in this sample may be carry-over from other donors' samples. Input material: breast tumor tissue. V and J are TRBV19 and TRBJ2-5; the D is unclear. CDR3 nucleotide sequence: TGTGCCAGTAGTATATCTGGAACTGGGCTGGAGACCCAGTACTTC. It is translated as CASSISGTGLETQYF.